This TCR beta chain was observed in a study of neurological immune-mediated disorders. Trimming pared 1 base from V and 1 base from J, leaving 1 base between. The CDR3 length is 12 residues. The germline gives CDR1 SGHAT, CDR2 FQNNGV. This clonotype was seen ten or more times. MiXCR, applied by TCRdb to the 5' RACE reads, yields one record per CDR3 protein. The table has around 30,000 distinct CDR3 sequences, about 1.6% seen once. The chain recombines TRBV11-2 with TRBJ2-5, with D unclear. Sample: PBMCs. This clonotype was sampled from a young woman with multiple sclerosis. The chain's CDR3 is CASSLAQETQYF. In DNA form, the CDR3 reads TGTGCCAGCAGCTTAGCCCAAGAGACCCAGTACTTC.